Below, one T cell receptor (beta chain) is given with its context. Its antigen is as yet unknown. Some clones are missing from TCRdb's copy, which holds only in-frame ones; the method was immunoSEQ multiplex PCR. The table shows tens of thousands of clones, with around three quarters occurring only once. This record belongs to a study of OX40 agonist ivuxolimab in advanced cancers. Study context: Having had anti-PD-1, anti-PD-L1 or anti-CTLA-4 therapy before was allowed, and approximately 40% had some.

V lost 2 bases and J 1 base, leaving 14 bases between the germline ends. This CDR3 is built from 16 residues. Germline lookup yields CDR1 LGHNA and CDR2 YNFKEQ. Study-wide results and caveats: There were, on average, more expanded clones in CD8+ T cells than in CD4+.

The rearrangement joins TRBV4-2 to TRBJ1-1; weak D call: TRBD1 (6 bases). This TCR came from an adult with an advanced solid tumor such as melanoma, head and neck, liver or kidney cancer. The sample consisted of CD4+ or CD8+ T cells sorted from blood, taken in a trial of the OX40 agonist ivuxolimab. This chain's CDR3 is CASSQRSRGGNTEAFF. The CDR3 nucleotides are TGTGCCAGCAGCCAAAGGTCAAGGGGGGGGAACACTGAAGCTTTCTTT.